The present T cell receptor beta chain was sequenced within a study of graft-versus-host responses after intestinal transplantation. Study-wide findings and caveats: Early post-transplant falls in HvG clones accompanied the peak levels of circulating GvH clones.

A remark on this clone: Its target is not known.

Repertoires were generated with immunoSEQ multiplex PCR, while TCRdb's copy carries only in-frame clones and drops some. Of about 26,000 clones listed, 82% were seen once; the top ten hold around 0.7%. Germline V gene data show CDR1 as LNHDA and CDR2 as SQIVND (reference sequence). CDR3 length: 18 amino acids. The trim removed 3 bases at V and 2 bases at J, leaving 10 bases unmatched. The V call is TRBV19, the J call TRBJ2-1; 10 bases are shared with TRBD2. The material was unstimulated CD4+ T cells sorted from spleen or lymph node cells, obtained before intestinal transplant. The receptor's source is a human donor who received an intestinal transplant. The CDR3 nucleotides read TGTGCCAGTAGTATTCCTCGGGGGCTAGCGGGGGCCTACAATGAGCAGTTCTTC. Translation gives CASSIPRGLAGAYNEQFF.